This TCR beta chain comes out of a study of human T cells and chemical hapten exposure. The overall study: A mostly female patient group had alopecia areata, totalis or universalis.

From germline, CDR1 is SGHNT and CDR2 YYREEE (reference sequence). CDR3 length: 17 amino acids. Time point of the sample: patch test 1, 2 weeks after DPC sensitization. Specified treatment: therapeutic diphenylcyclopropenone sensitization with weekly scalp DPC. Unfractionated whole blood yielded the extracted total RNA. TCRdb re-called the RACE reads through MiXCR, storing one row per CDR3 protein. The repertoire holds 75,000 to 95,000 distinct CDR3 sequences, with about 10% as singletons. This clonotype has at least ten counts. The junction differs from germline at one of its ends, possibly a read error.

The sequencing used whole blood, collected in connection with sensitization to the hapten diphenylcyclopropenone (DPC). The rearrangement links TRBV5-4 to TRBJ1-6; TRBD1 is a possible D gene (5 bases). This TCR was sampled from a woman aged 55-70 years with alopecia areata. Some clones in this sample may be carry-over from other donors' samples. The CDR3 coding sequence is TGTGCCAGCAGTCGGGACTTTCAGAGCTCCTATAATTCACCCCTCAACTTT. This codes for CASSRDFQSSYNSPLNF.